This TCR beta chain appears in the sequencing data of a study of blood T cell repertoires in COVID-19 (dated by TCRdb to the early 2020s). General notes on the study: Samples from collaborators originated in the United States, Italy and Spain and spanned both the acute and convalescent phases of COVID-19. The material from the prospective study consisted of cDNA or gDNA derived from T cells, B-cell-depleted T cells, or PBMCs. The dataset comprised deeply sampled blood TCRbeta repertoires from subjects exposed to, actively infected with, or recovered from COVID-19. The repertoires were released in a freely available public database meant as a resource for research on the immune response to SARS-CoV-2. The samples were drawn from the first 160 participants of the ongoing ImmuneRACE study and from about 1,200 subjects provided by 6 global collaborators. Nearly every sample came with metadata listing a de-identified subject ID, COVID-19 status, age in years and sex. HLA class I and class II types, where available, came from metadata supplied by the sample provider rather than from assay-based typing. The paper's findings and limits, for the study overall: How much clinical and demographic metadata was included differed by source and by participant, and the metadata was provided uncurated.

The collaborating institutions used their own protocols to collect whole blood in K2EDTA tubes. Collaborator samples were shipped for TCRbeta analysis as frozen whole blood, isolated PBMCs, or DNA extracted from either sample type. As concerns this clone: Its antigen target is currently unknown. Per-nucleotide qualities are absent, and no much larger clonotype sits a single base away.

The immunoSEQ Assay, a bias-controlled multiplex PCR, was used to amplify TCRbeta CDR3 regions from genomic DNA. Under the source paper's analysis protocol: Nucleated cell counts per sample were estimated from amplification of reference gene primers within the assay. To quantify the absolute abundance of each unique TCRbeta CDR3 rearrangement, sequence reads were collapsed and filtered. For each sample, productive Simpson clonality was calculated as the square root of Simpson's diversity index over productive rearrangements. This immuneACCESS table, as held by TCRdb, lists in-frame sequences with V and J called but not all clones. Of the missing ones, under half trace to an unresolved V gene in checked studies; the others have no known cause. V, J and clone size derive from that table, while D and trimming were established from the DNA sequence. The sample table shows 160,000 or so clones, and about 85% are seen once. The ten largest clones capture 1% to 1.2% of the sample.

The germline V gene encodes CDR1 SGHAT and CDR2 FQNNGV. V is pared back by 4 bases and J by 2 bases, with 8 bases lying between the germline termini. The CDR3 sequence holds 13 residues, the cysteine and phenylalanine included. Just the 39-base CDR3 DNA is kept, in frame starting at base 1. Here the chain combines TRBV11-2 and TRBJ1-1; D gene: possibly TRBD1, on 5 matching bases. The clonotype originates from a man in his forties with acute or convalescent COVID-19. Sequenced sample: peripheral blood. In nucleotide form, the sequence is TGTGCCAGCAGCTGGCAGGGAAACACTGAAGCTTTCTTT. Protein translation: CASSWQGNTEAFF.